Listed below are T cell receptor beta chains from one sample, sequenced in a study of beta chain features in type 1 diabetes. Data came from immunoSEQ multiplex PCR; TCRdb stores just in-frame clones and leaves some out. The data show about 340,000 clones, with roughly 12% seen just once and roughly 0.016% held by the top ten. Sequencing was done on a sample of naive CD4+ T cells from blood. Receptors were obtained from a woman aged 18-29 years with type 1 diabetes. The conserved cysteine and the conserved F or W are not part of the CDR3 here. The D gene is left open where the match is weak. The size of a clone is reported for some rows only, either as once, few or many, or as a class for expanded clones.

>.|TRBD1|TRBV5-1|TRBJ2-4
ASSRGQSDKNIQY
>.|TRBD1|TRBV2|TRBJ1-1
ASKGRTGRNTEAF
>few|.|TRBV5-1|TRBJ2-7
ASSLSVSVGGSLGEQY
>.|.|TRBV30|TRBJ1-2
AWSLNYGYT
>.|.|TRBV5-1|TRBJ2-3
ASSSGILQDTQY
>few|.|TRBV7-3|TRBJ1-2
ASSPSPGTVYGYT
>.|.|TRBV7-8|TRBJ2-1
ASTNNRDGWGNEQF
>.|TRBD2|TRBV18|TRBJ2-1
ASSRPGLAGFNEQF
>.|.|TRBV6-6|TRBJ2-5
ATHRLGQLETQY
>.|.|TRBV5-1|TRBJ2-1
ASSPDTTSGQF
>.|.|TRBV18|TRBJ1-1
ASSPLYANSNSEAF
>.|.|TRBV11-2|TRBJ2-1
ASSHPGGLSEQF
>.|.|TRBV7-8|TRBJ1-1
ASSLAQGQGLWAF
>.|TRBD2|TRBV19|TRBJ2-1
ASTMGTSPTGEQF
>.|.|TRBV9|TRBJ2-2
ASSVRGTSAGELF
>few|TRBD1|TRBV7-9|TRBJ2-7
ASSSRDRSYEQY
>few|.|TRBV11-2|TRBJ2-3
ASSEWPTDTQY
>.|.|TRBV30|TRBJ1-2
AWSEGGVYGYT
>few|.|TRBV2|TRBJ2-5
ASSPPGRETQY
>.|TRBD1|TRBV10-3|TRBJ2-5
ATSQGALGETQY
>.|TRBD2|TRBV6-5|TRBJ2-3
ASSYSSGSRTDTQY
>.|.|TRBV5-4|TRBJ1-1
ASSLTGRVGTEAF
>.|TRBD2|TRBV27|TRBJ2-2
ASSFRTSGTGELF
>.|TRBD1|TRBV9|TRBJ1-2
ASSVFGTGGDGYT
>few|TRBD2|TRBV5-1|TRBJ2-1
ASSLTKRENYNEQF
>few|.|TRBV15|TRBJ1-2
ATSRDMGQSGGYT
>.|TRBD2|TRBV11-2|TRBJ2-1
ASSPPGLAGFEQF
>few|.|TRBV5-4|TRBJ1-1
ASSLAGRALRMNTEAF
>.|.|TRBV23-1|TRBJ1-2
ASGLLDGYT
>.|.|TRBV11-2|TRBJ2-7
ASSLSETHEQY
>few|.|TRBV5-1|TRBJ2-7
ASSYGGGSSYEQY
>.|.|TRBV5-1|TRBJ1-4
ASSLQQNEKLF
>few|TRBD1|TRBV19|TRBJ2-1
ASSHSPGQGYNEQF
>.|.|TRBV6-1|TRBJ1-2
ASSGRQAMSYGYT
>.|TRBD1|TRBV28|TRBJ2-7
ASSSTGTGGLEQY
>.|.|TRBV19|TRBJ2-3
ASSVVATNTQY
>few|TRBD1|TRBV18|TRBJ1-1
ASSPTGQGATEAF
>.|TRBD1|TRBV6-5|TRBJ2-3
ASSYTGGDTQY
>.|TRBD1|TRBV25-1|TRBJ1-2
ASSAAGTGGGYGYT
>.|TRBD1|TRBV10-3|TRBJ1-5
AISGGQGSQPQH
>.|.|TRBV5-1|TRBJ2-1
ASSSMSREQF
>.|TRBD2|TRBV4-2|TRBJ2-7
ASSQEYRLASPTYEQY
>.|TRBD2|TRBV2|TRBJ2-7
ASSEPHPGLANYEQY
>.|TRBD1|TRBV2|TRBJ2-5
ASSEARGQGTETQY
>.|.|TRBV29-1|TRBJ1-2
SVAYSRTENYGYT
>.|.|TRBV18|TRBJ2-7
ASSETRYEQY
>few|TRBD1|TRBV28|TRBJ1-4
ASSLTGQGNEKLF
>.|TRBD1|TRBV29-1|TRBJ2-5
SVTGAQETQY